This entry features one T cell receptor (beta chain) sequence. This sample was taken from a study of blood T cell repertoires in COVID-19. Study in general: Some COVID-19 samples were acute and others convalescent; all came from the United States, Italy and Spain. T cells, B-cell-depleted T cells, or PBMCs supplied cDNA or gDNA.

Germline V lookup: CDR1 SNHLY, CDR2 FYNNEI. The ends were cut back, 7 bases at V and 9 bases at J, with 13 bases in the middle. This CDR3 comprises 13 residues. Study processing details: Using reference gene primer amplification, nucleated cell counts were estimated. Only in-frame clones appear in the TCRdb table, and some are missing; sequencing was by immunoSEQ multiplex PCR. V, J and clone size are taken as reported in that table, and D and trimming were inferred from the DNA itself. The data hold about 260,000 clones, with approximately 87% observed a single time. The chain links TRBV2 to TRBJ1-6; possible D gene TRBD1, 6 bases. The sequence derives from a woman in her thirties or forties who had recovered from COVID-19. The sequenced sample consisted of peripheral blood. CDR3 residues: CASIKGESSPLHF. CDR3 DNA: TGTGCCAGCATAAAGGGGGAGAGTTCACCCCTCCACTTT.